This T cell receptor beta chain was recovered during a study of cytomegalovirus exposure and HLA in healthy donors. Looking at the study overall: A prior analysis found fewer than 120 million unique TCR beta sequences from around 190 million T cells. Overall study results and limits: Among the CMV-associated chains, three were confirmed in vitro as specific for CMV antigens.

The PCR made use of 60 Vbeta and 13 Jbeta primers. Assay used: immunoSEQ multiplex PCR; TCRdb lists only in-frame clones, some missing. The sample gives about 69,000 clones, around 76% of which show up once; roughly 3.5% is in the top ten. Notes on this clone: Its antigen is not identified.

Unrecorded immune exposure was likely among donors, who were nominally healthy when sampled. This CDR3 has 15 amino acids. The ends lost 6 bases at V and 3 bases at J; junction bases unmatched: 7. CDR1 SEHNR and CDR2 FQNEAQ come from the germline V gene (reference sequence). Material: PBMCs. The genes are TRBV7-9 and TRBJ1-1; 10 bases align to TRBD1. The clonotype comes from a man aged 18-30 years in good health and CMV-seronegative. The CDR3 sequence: CASRSPGTGDTEAFF. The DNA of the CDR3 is TGTGCCAGCAGAAGTCCCGGGACAGGGGACACTGAAGCTTTCTTT.